The 5 T cell receptor beta chains in this list originate from one sample, sequenced in a study of T cell changes during pregnancy in multiple sclerosis. TCRdb's table, derived via immunoSEQ multiplex PCR, lists solely in-frame clones and lacks some. The sample lists about 59,000 clones, 90% to 95% seen once, with approximately 2.8% in the top ten. The source material was peripheral blood, sampled in the third trimester of pregnancy. These receptor sequences come from a female donor in good health, enrolled as a control in a pregnancy study.

The chain employs TRBV19 and TRBJ2-3; weak D call: TRBD1 (6 bases). Germline V gives CDR1 LNHDA, CDR2 SQIVND (reference sequence). The V end was cut by 8 bases, the J end by 0 bases, with 9 bases between. The CDR3 sequence is 13 residues long. This chain's CDR3 is CASSDRSTDTQYF. CDR3 in DNA: TGTGCCAGTTCAGACAGGAGCACAGATACGCAGTATTTT.

The rearrangement uses TRBV29-1 and TRBJ1-2, with no clear D. V lost 3 bases, J lost 2 bases, and 10 bases lay in between. This CDR3 contains 13 residues. The germline V gene has CDR1 SQVTM and CDR2 ANQGSEA. CDR3 nucleotide sequence: TGCAGCGTTGATGAGGGAAAAAACTATGGCTACACCTTC. Translation gives CSVDEGKNYGYTF.

V and J are TRBV19 and TRBJ1-4; D may be TRBD1 (6 bases). With 6 bases removed from V and 8 bases from J, the gap between germline ends came to 19 bases. Germline values: CDR1 LNHDA, CDR2 SQIVND (reference sequence). The length of the CDR3 is 15 residues. The CDR3 sequence: CASSPGHLGGEKLFF. Here the CDR3 DNA reads TGTGCCAGTAGCCCCGGACACTTAGGGGGAGAAAAACTGTTTTTT. Combining the CDR3 with reference TRBV19 and TRBJ1-4 gives the whole variable domain DGGITQSPKYLFRKEGQNVTLSCEQNLNHDAMYWYRQDPGQGLRLIYYSQIVNDFQKGDIAEGYSVSREKKESFPLTVTSAQKNPTAFYLCASSPGHLGGEKLFFGSGTQLSVL.

This clone has a single count. This chain uses TRBV10-3 with TRBJ1-2; D possibly corresponds to TRBD1 (5 bases). With 3 bases removed from V and 0 bases from J, the gap between germline ends came to 11 bases. Germline V CDR1 and CDR2: ENHRY, SYGVKD. This CDR3 has 15 residues. CDR3 amino acids: CAISEGQGSNYGYTF. The CDR3 DNA follows: TGTGCCATCAGTGAAGGTCAGGGATCTAACTATGGCTACACCTTC.

The V gene is TRBV6-1, the J gene TRBJ2-2, with D tentatively TRBD1 (6 bases). CDR3 length: 18 amino acids. V lost 4 bases, J lost 6 bases, and 24 bases lay in between. The germline CDR1 and CDR2 sequences are MNHNS and SASEGT. CDR3 DNA sequence: TGTGCCAGCAGTGCCCTCCCTCTCGCAGGGGAGATAGCCGGGGAGCTGTTTTTT. Translation: CASSALPLAGEIAGELFF.